This T cell receptor (beta chain) was profiled in a study of CD8+ T cells in alopecia areata. Study results and limitations: In scalp and blood during tofacitinib, many expanded lesional clones persisted.

Treatment noted: oral pan-JAK inhibitor, 5-10 mg twice daily. Lesional scalp punch biopsies and peripheral blood were collected from alopecia areata patients. Following extraction, RNA underwent reverse transcription to cDNA, which served as the sequencing template. Profiled with immunoSEQ multiplex PCR; TCRdb holds only in-frame clones, not every one. The sample records around 70,000 clones, about 30% being singletons. V was clipped by 3 bases and J by 8 bases, with 10 bases between them. This CDR3 is 11 amino acids long. Germline V lookup: CDR1 GTSNPN, CDR2 SVGIG (reference sequence). Points on this clone: Its antigen is not known.

This receptor was taken from a human donor with alopecia areata. The V call is TRBV30, the J call TRBJ1-2; possible D gene TRBD1, 6 bases. The sample consisted of CD8+ T cells sorted from blood, taken at week 4, from a patient treated with tofacitinib. CDR3 bases: TGTGCCTGGAGACAGGGAGGCGGCTACACCTTC. Translating gives CAWRQGGGYTF.